A single sample gave rise to the 30 T cell receptor beta chains below, sequenced in a study of T cell responses to AZD1222 COVID-19 vaccine. This table comes from immunoSEQ multiplex PCR, and its TCRdb copy is limited to in-frame clones, with some not included. The sample has tens of thousands of clones, about 87% seen once. This specimen was peripheral blood, taken 28 days after the second AZD1222 dose. These receptors came from an adult who received the AZD1222 COVID-19 vaccine.

Written as DNA, the CDR3 is TGCGCCCGCTCACCCGGAGTGGGGGAGCTGTTTTTT. Translating gives CARSPGVGELFF. The J gene is TRBJ2-2, the V gene TRBV10-1; no reliable D call. The CDR3 length is 12 residues. CDR1 is WNHNN and CDR2 is SYGVQD in the germline V gene (reference sequence). Between the trimmed V and J ends, which lost 11 bases and 8 bases, there was a span of 15 bases.

The V and J genes are TRBV28 and TRBJ1-5; TRBD1 aligns across 7 bases. V lost 5 bases, J lost 1 base, and 2 bases stayed unmatched. CDR1 and CDR2 (germline): MDHEN, SYDVKM. There are 14 residues in the CDR3. The CDR3 here is CASSTGVSNQPQHF. CDR3 DNA: TGTGCCAGCAGTACAGGGGTCAGCAATCAGCCCCAGCATTTT.

V usage is TRBV7-6 and J usage is TRBJ2-3, with D possibly TRBD2 on 6 matching bases. This CDR3 region has 14 residues. Germline loops: CDR1 SGHVS, CDR2 FNYEAQ. V was cut by 3 bases and J by 0 bases, with 7 bases left in between. The CDR3 is CASSFAGSTDTQYF. The CDR3 DNA is TGTGCCAGCAGCTTCGCGGGGAGCACAGATACGCAGTATTTT.

This clone was recorded only once. This chain links TRBV11-2 with TRBJ2-2; D could derive from TRBD1 or TRBD2 (6 bases each). V was shortened by 1 base and J by 1 base, with 10 bases between the two germline ends. The CDR3 is 16 amino acids. The V gene's germline CDR1 is SGHAT and CDR2 FQNNGV. CDR3 coding DNA: TGTGCCAGCAGCTTAGGAAAGGGGGGGAACACCGGGGAGCTGTTTTTT. This gives the protein CASSLGKGGNTGELFF.

This chain connects TRBV30 to TRBJ1-4, with 10 positions matching TRBD1. The CDR3 consists of 14 residues. The V gene end was trimmed by 3 bases and the J gene end by 8 bases; junction bases not matched to a gene: 6. Germline loops: CDR1 GTSNPN, CDR2 SVGIG (reference sequence). DNA of the CDR3: TGTGCCTGGAGCTCCGGGACAGGGGACGAAAAACTGTTTTTT. Translated: CAWSSGTGDEKLFF.

This clone was seen once. This rearrangement joins TRBV19 to TRBJ1-5; D not resolved. CDR1 LNHDA and CDR2 SQIVND come from the germline V gene (reference sequence). The CDR3 covers 16 residues. V lost 3 bases to trimming and J lost 4 bases, with 16 bases between them. CDR3 sequence reads: CASSINDGVPNQPQHF. CDR3 DNA: TGTGCCAGTAGTATTAATGATGGGGTCCCTAATCAGCCCCAGCATTTT.

This chain connects TRBV6-5 to TRBJ2-6; D not resolved. The CDR3 is 15 amino acids. Trimming stripped 7 bases from V and 1 base from J, with 11 bases between. Looked up from germline, CDR1 is MNHEY and CDR2 is SVGAGI. The CDR3 region has the DNA TGTGCCAGCACCGGTGGGGTGTCTGGGGCCAACGTCCTGACTTTC. Protein: CASTGGVSGANVLTF.

CDR3 in DNA: TGTGCCAGCAGCCAAGAAGGCAGGGTATTGGACACTGAAGCTTTCTTT. As protein: CASSQEGRVLDTEAFF. The chain combines TRBV3-1 (or the pseudogene TRBV3-2) with TRBJ1-1; perhaps TRBD1 as D (5 bases). The CDR3 has 16 residues. The V end was cut by 0 bases, the J end by 3 bases, with 14 bases between. CDR1 is LGHDT, CDR2 YNNKEL, per germline (reference sequence).

The V and J genes are TRBV5-1 and TRBJ2-7; no clear D. The V gene's germline CDR1 is SGHRS and CDR2 YFSETQ. V lost 0 bases and J lost 7, with 8 bases in between. CDR3 length equals 12 residues. The CDR3 region has the DNA TGCGCCAGCAGCTTGGTCCTTGGGGAGCAGTACTTC. It specifies CASSLVLGEQYF.

The CDR3 nucleotides are TGTGCCAGCAGCTTAGGACGGAACAATCCCTATGGCTACACCTTC. Translated: CASSLGRNNPYGYTF. The V call is TRBV11-2, the J call TRBJ1-2; unclear D gene. Germline V lookup: CDR1 SGHAT, CDR2 FQNNGV. Trimming took off 1 base at V and 4 bases at J, with 13 bases between the two ends. There are 15 residues in the CDR3.

The chain combines TRBV7-9 with TRBJ2-1; D is possibly TRBD2 (5 bases). Trimming stripped 5 bases from V and 9 bases from J, with 14 bases between. CDR1 and CDR2 from the germline V gene are SEHNR and FQNEAQ (reference sequence). The CDR3 has 13 amino acids. The CDR3 region has the DNA TGTGCCAGCAGCCGTGGGGAGTACGGTGAGCAGTTCTTC. Translation gives CASSRGEYGEQFF.

This chain links TRBV7-3 with TRBJ2-1; 11 bases are a match to TRBD2. Per germline, CDR1 SGHTA and CDR2 FQGTGA. The ends lost 1 base at V and 4 bases at J; junction bases unmatched: 6. The CDR3 has 17 amino acids. CDR3: CASSLKRIAGGYNEQFF. The CDR3 DNA follows: TGTGCCAGCAGCTTAAAGCGGATAGCGGGAGGGTACAATGAGCAGTTCTTC.

The chain links TRBV5-4 to TRBJ2-5; TRBD2 matches 12 bases. The V and J ends lost 4 bases and 5 bases, in that order; junction bases with no gene match: 6. The CDR3 extends over 15 amino acids. CDR1 and CDR2 from the germline V gene are SGHNT and YYREEE (reference sequence). This CDR3 is CASSRASGRGETQYF. CDR3 sequence (DNA): TGTGCCAGCAGCCGCGCTAGCGGGAGGGGTGAGACCCAGTACTTC.

This clone has just one count. One junction end disagrees with the germline gene, perhaps due to a read error. The rearrangement uses TRBV7-7 and TRBJ2-1; 7 bases match TRBD2. Per the germline V gene, CDR1 is SSHAT and CDR2 is FNYEAQ (reference sequence). The CDR3 contains 15 residues. CDR3 nucleotide sequence: TGTGCTAGCAGCTTGGGAGGGCCCACGACCAATGAGCAGTTCTTC. Translation: CASSLGGPTTNEQFF.

The rearrangement links TRBV27 to TRBJ1-2; 9 nucleotides align to TRBD1. Germline trimming cut 5 bases from V and 2 bases from J; bases unmatched to any gene: 3. The germline V gene has CDR1 MNHEY and CDR2 SMNVEV (reference sequence). CDR3 length: 14 amino acids. CDR3 in amino acids: CASSPGQGNYGYTF. The CDR3, as DNA: TGTGCCAGCAGTCCGGGACAGGGAAACTATGGCTACACCTTC.

This clone was seen only a few times. The CDR3 loop is CASTNWGSRTGELFF. The CDR3 nucleotides are TGTGCCAGTACCAATTGGGGGAGTAGAACCGGGGAGCTGTTTTTT. The chain is built from TRBV19 and TRBJ2-2; the D gene could be TRBD1 or TRBD2 (5 bases each). Per the germline V gene, CDR1 is LNHDA and CDR2 is SQIVND (reference sequence). This CDR3 is 15 amino acids long. Between the trimmed V and J ends, which lost 7 bases and 5 bases, there was a span of 17 bases.

The chain couples TRBV28 to TRBJ2-5; D may be TRBD2 (6 bases). The ends were cut back, 6 bases at V and 5 bases at J, with 13 bases in the middle. CDR3 size: 13 residues. CDR1 MDHEN and CDR2 SYDVKM come from the germline V gene. The CDR3 DNA reads TGTGCCAGCAGCGAACGGGGGACTGAGACCCAGTACTTC. Residues: CASSERGTETQYF.

This chain links TRBV11-2 with TRBJ1-1; possibly TRBD1 for D (5 bases). Deletions cut 3 bases from V and 3 bases from J, with 14 bases between. The CDR3 has 15 amino acids. The germline CDR1 and CDR2 sequences are SGHAT and FQNNGV. For the CDR3, the DNA is TGTGCCAGCAGCTTCGTCACAGGAACCCACACTGAAGCTTTCTTT. Its protein is CASSFVTGTHTEAFF.

Regarding this clone: Its ends do not fully match the called genes, so a read error is possible. The chain has TRBV27 and TRBJ1-2; D remains unclear. Germline V gene lookup returns CDR1 MNHEY and CDR2 SMNVEV (reference sequence). The CDR3 loop spans 10 amino acids. CDR3 in DNA: TGTGCCAGCAGTTGTGGGTGCGCCTTCTTC. Its translation: CASSCGCAFF.

The rearrangement uses TRBV5-1 and TRBJ2-5, with D tentatively TRBD2 (5 bases). The CDR3 spans 14 residues. The V gene's germline CDR1 is SGHRS and CDR2 YFSETQ. Deletions cut 0 bases from V and 1 base from J, with 7 bases between. CDR3 coding DNA: TGCGCCAGCAGCTTGGCCGAGGGCCAAGAGACCCAGTACTTC. Translating gives CASSLAEGQETQYF.

The rearrangement links TRBV29-1 to TRBJ2-2, with a tentative D call TRBD1 (5 bases). The germline gives CDR1 SQVTM, CDR2 ANQGSEA. V was cut by 7 bases and J by 4 bases, with 10 bases left in between. CDR3 length: 12 residues. The CDR3 here is CSGARGTGELFF. The CDR3 coding sequence is TGCAGCGGCGCAAGGGGCACCGGGGAGCTGTTTTTT.

This rearrangement joins TRBV9 to TRBJ1-1, with D unresolved. The CDR3 is 15 amino acids. From germline, CDR1 is SGDLS and CDR2 YYNGEE. The ends were cut back, 0 bases at V and 1 base at J, with 10 bases in the middle. CDR3 sequence: CASSVGVGPNTEAFF. The CDR3 region has the DNA TGTGCCAGCAGCGTAGGAGTGGGTCCGAACACTGAAGCTTTCTTT.

The chain combines TRBV27 with TRBJ1-2; D is possibly TRBD1 (5 bases). Deletions cut 3 bases from V and 4 bases from J, with 18 bases between. Germline CDR1 and CDR2: MNHEY and SMNVEV (reference sequence). The CDR3 is 16 amino acids. In nucleotides, the CDR3 is TGTGCCAGCAGTTTCGTTGGGACCACTGTATCCTATGGCTACACCTTC. Protein sequence: CASSFVGTTVSYGYTF.

The chain has TRBV11-2 and TRBJ2-2; TRBD2 matches at 7 bases. Germline V gene lookup returns CDR1 SGHAT and CDR2 FQNNGV. The CDR3 sequence is 15 residues long. The J segment lost 5 bases and the V segment lost 1 base, leaving 4 bases of the junction unmatched. CDR3 bases: TGTGCCAGCAGCTTAGTGGTTAGCGGGACCGGGGAGCTGTTTTTT. Encoded protein: CASSLVVSGTGELFF.

This clone showed up just a few times. The V and J genes are TRBV29-1 and TRBJ2-7; D call uncertain. The CDR3 spans 13 residues. Trimming removed 5 bases at V and 5 bases at J, with 16 bases between. Germline values: CDR1 SQVTM, CDR2 ANQGSEA. CDR3 DNA sequence: TGCAGCGTTCAAACACACCGGTCAGACGAGCAGTACTTC. Protein: CSVQTHRSDEQYF.

V usage is TRBV7-9 and J usage is TRBJ2-2; no clear D gene. CDR3 length: 12 residues. Per germline, CDR1 SEHNR and CDR2 FQNEAQ (reference sequence). Trimming removed 3 bases at V and 7 bases at J, with 6 bases between. The CDR3 sequence: CASSFGDGELFF. DNA of the CDR3: TGTGCCAGCAGCTTTGGGGACGGGGAGCTGTTTTTT.

V and J are TRBV29-1 and TRBJ1-5; D is unclear. The CDR3 contains 15 residues. Germline values: CDR1 SQVTM, CDR2 ANQGSEA. The germline V and J ends were trimmed by 2 bases and 0 bases, with 11 bases remaining between them. CDR3 coding DNA: TGCAGCGTTGAAAGGTCGGCAAATAGCAATCAGCCCCAGCATTTT. Protein: CSVERSANSNQPQHF.

V and J are TRBV15 and TRBJ2-7; 7 bases fit TRBD2. Germline CDR1 and CDR2: LNHNV and YYDKDF (reference sequence). The CDR3 sequence is 14 residues long. With 5 bases clipped from V and 0 bases from J, the junction kept 4 bases outside the gene matches. The CDR3 DNA follows: TGTGCCACCAGCCCCAGCGGGGCCTCCTACGAGCAGTACTTC. Encoded protein: CATSPSGASYEQYF.

The rearrangement joins TRBV15 to TRBJ1-5; possibly TRBD1 for D (6 bases). CDR3 length: 14 amino acids. V lost 0 bases and J lost 11, with 14 bases in between. Germline CDR1 is LNHNV and CDR2 is YYDKDF (reference sequence). This CDR3 is CATSRDQGRQAQHF. CDR3 DNA: TGTGCCACCAGCAGAGATCAGGGGCGCCAAGCCCAGCATTTT.

The rearrangement joins TRBV5-6 to TRBJ2-3; 8 bases agree with TRBD2. The length of the CDR3 is 14 residues. Trimming removed 4 bases from V and 1 base from J; junction bases left unmatched: 2. Germline lookup yields CDR1 SGHDT and CDR2 YYEEEE. CDR3: CASSIAGRTDTQYF. As DNA, the CDR3 is TGTGCCAGCAGCATAGCGGGGCGCACAGATACGCAGTATTTT. Looking up the rest from reference TRBV5-6 and TRBJ2-3 gives the full variable domain: DAGVTQSPTHLIKTRGQQVTLRCSPKSGHDTVSWYQQALGQGPQFIFQYYEEEERQRGNFPDRFSGHQFPNYSSELNVNALLLGDSALYLCASSIAGRTDTQYFGPGTRLTVL.